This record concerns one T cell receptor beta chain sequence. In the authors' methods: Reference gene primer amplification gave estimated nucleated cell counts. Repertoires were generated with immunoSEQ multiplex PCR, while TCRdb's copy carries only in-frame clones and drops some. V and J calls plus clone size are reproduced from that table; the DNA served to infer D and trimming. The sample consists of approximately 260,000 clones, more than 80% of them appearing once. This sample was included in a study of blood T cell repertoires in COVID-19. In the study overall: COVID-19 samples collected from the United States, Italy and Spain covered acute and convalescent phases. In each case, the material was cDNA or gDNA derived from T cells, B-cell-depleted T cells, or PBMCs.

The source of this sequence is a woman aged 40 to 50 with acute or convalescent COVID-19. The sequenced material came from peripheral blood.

The DNA for the CDR3 is TGTGCCAGCAGAAAGGAGCGGGGGGGAAATGAGCAGTTCTTC. Translated: CASRKERGGNEQFF. This chain uses TRBV2 with TRBJ2-1; the match to TRBD2 covers 10 bases. Per germline, CDR1 SNHLY and CDR2 FYNNEI. CDR3 length: 14 residues. The junction had 6 bases not matched to a gene; V was cut back by 6 bases and J by 7 bases.